Presented here are 21 T cell receptor beta chains from one specimen sequenced in a study of T cell changes during pregnancy in multiple sclerosis. Produced via immunoSEQ multiplex PCR; TCRdb's table is partial and in-frame only. The sample holds tens of thousands of clones, approximately 90% seen once. This specimen was peripheral blood, taken in the first trimester of pregnancy. The receptors were sampled from a female donor in good health, enrolled as a control in a pregnancy study.

CDR3 bases: TGTGCCATCCGGGGTGACACCTCCTCCTACGAGCAGTACTTC. Its protein product is CAIRGDTSSYEQYF. This rearrangement joins TRBV10-3 to TRBJ2-7; possible D gene TRBD2, 5 bases. The CDR3 totals 14 residues. CDR1 is ENHRY, CDR2 SYGVKD, per germline. Trimming cost V 8 bases and J 0 bases, with 14 bases left between them.

V gene TRBV7-8 combines with J gene TRBJ2-3; TRBD2 agrees at 11 bases. This CDR3 has 17 amino acids. Looked up from germline, CDR1 is SGHVS and CDR2 is FQNEAQ. Unmatched junction bases numbered 8, after V lost 1 base and J lost 5 bases. This CDR3 is CASSLGASGRLGDTQYF. CDR3 nucleotide sequence: TGTGCCAGCAGCTTAGGAGCTAGCGGGAGGTTAGGAGATACGCAGTATTTT.

J is TRBJ2-2 and V is TRBV6-1; D possibly corresponds to TRBD1 (5 bases). The germline V gene encodes CDR1 MNHNS and CDR2 SASEGT. V lost 4 bases, J lost 10 bases, and 13 bases lay in between. The length of the CDR3 is 13 residues. The CDR3 is CASSAIQGAELFF. The DNA of the CDR3 is TGTGCCAGCAGTGCTATTCAGGGTGCGGAGCTGTTTTTT.

The chain combines TRBV5-1 with TRBJ2-3; 8 bases align to TRBD2. This CDR3 spans 14 amino acids. V was clipped by 2 bases and J by 4 bases; unmatched bases: 3. Germline-derived CDR1 and CDR2 are SGHRS and YFSETQ. Here the CDR3 DNA reads TGCGCCAGCAGCTTAGCGGGAGTCGCAGATACGCAGTATTTT. Protein: CASSLAGVADTQYF.

The chain employs TRBV13 and TRBJ1-5, with 11 positions matching TRBD1. Germline CDR1 PRHDT, CDR2 FYEKMQ (reference sequence). With V trimmed by 4 bases and J by 4 bases, 9 bases remained unmatched. The CDR3 extends over 17 amino acids. The CDR3 DNA reads as TGTGCCAGCAGCTCACAGACCGGGACAGGGGGGAATCAGCCCCAGCATTTT. This encodes CASSSQTGTGGNQPQHF. The whole variable domain, remainder taken from reference TRBV13 and TRBJ1-5, is AAGVIQSPRHLIKEKRETATLKCYPIPRHDTVYWYQQGPGQDPQFLISFYEKMQSDKGSIPDRFSAQQFSDYHSELNMSSLELGDSALYFCASSSQTGTGGNQPQHFGDGTRLSIL.

The gene calls are TRBV19 and TRBJ1-2; 9 bases fit TRBD1. Germline V gives CDR1 LNHDA, CDR2 SQIVND (reference sequence). After removal of 4 bases from V and 8 bases from J, the junction contained 11 bases not matched to a gene. This CDR3 has 15 residues. Here the CDR3 reads CASSTIQGAPGGYTF. CDR3 sequence (DNA): TGTGCCAGTAGTACCATACAGGGGGCGCCGGGAGGCTACACCTTC.

This chain connects TRBV28 to TRBJ2-7, with D perhaps matching TRBD1 (6 bases). The length of the CDR3 is 15 residues. CDR1 and CDR2 (germline): MDHEN, SYDVKM. V gave up 4 bases and J gave up 3 bases, with 16 bases separating them. The CDR3 here is CASSSRVQGIYEQYF. In DNA, the CDR3 is TGTGCCAGCAGTTCGCGAGTACAGGGTATCTACGAGCAGTACTTC.

V and J are TRBV2 and TRBJ1-5; a weak D match, TRBD1 (6 bases). The CDR3 consists of 14 residues. CDR1 is SNHLY, CDR2 FYNNEI, per germline. Trimming removed 7 bases at V and 7 bases at J, with 17 bases between. Here the CDR3 reads CASNYLQGGQPQHF. For the CDR3, the DNA is TGTGCCAGCAATTATTTACAGGGAGGGCAGCCCCAGCATTTT.

The chain links TRBV27 to TRBJ1-1; no clear D. This CDR3 comprises 15 residues. Germline V gene data show CDR1 as MNHEY and CDR2 as SMNVEV (reference sequence). With 3 bases removed from V and 0 bases from J, the gap between germline ends came to 11 bases. The DNA for the CDR3 is TGTGCCAGCAGTTTCTCCTACCTAATGAACACTGAAGCTTTCTTT. Its protein is CASSFSYLMNTEAFF.

The chain employs TRBV5-4 and TRBJ2-7, with TRBD2 matching over 7 bases. The germline V gene has CDR1 SGHNT and CDR2 YYREEE (reference sequence). V lost 0 bases and J lost 7; bases outside the gene matches: 10. The length of the CDR3 is 15 residues. CDR3 DNA sequence: TGTGCCAGCAGCTTGGCGTGGGAGGGACCTTCGGAGCAGTACTTC. It yields the protein CASSLAWEGPSEQYF.

V and J are TRBV19 and TRBJ2-3, with TRBD2 matching 7 bases. Germline CDR1 LNHDA, CDR2 SQIVND (reference sequence). The CDR3 totals 16 residues. Trimming removed 4 bases from V and 4 bases from J; junction bases left unmatched: 11. The CDR3 loop is CASSKGAGKGSDTQYF. CDR3 DNA: TGTGCCAGTAGTAAGGGAGCGGGAAAAGGGTCAGATACGCAGTATTTT.

V is TRBV28 and J is TRBJ1-2; 9 nucleotides match TRBD1. The CDR3 loop spans 13 amino acids. The germline CDR1 and CDR2 sequences are MDHEN and SYDVKM. The V segment lost 3 bases and the J segment 12 bases; nucleotides outside the gene matches: 8. This CDR3 reads CASSFGDRVLHTF. The CDR3, as DNA: TGTGCCAGCAGTTTTGGGGACAGGGTGCTTCACACCTTC.

V usage is TRBV10-3 and J usage is TRBJ2-1; D may be TRBD2 (6 bases). V was clipped by 6 bases and J by 4 bases, with 16 bases between them. The CDR3 is 15 residues long. The germline gives CDR1 ENHRY, CDR2 SYGVKD. The chain's CDR3 is CAIRKPGDSYNEQFF. The CDR3 DNA reads as TGTGCCATCAGGAAACCGGGAGATTCTTACAATGAGCAGTTCTTC.

The rearrangement links TRBV19 to TRBJ2-3; 10 bases map to TRBD2. CDR1 and CDR2 from the germline V gene are LNHDA and SQIVND (reference sequence). J was trimmed by 2 bases and V by 7 bases; bases with no gene match: 9. The CDR3 loop spans 16 amino acids. For the CDR3, the DNA is TGTGCCAGTATGGCAGCGGGAGGGACCCCCACAGATACGCAGTATTTT. Protein: CASMAAGGTPTDTQYF.

This clone has a handful of counts. V and J are TRBV29-1 and TRBJ1-1; D is unresolved. Germline assignment: CDR1 SQVTM and CDR2 ANQGSEA. Trimming cost V 4 bases and J 2 bases, with 17 bases left between them. There are 15 residues in the CDR3. The CDR3 region is CSVVGGLGINTEAFF. The CDR3 DNA sequence: TGCAGCGTTGTCGGCGGTCTTGGTATTAACACTGAAGCTTTCTTT.

The chain combines TRBV7-2 with TRBJ2-2, with 9 bases identical to TRBD2. The V segment lost 5 bases and the J segment 4 bases; nucleotides outside the gene matches: 8. The CDR3 covers 16 residues. Germline CDR1 is SGHTA and CDR2 is FQGNSA. CDR3 DNA sequence: TGTGCCAGCAGCGGGGCGGGACTAGCTGTCACCGGGGAGCTGTTTTTT. Translation: CASSGAGLAVTGELFF. The whole variable domain, remainder taken from reference TRBV7-2 and TRBJ2-2, is GAGVSQSPSNKVTEKGKDVELRCDPISGHTALYWYRQSLGQGLEFLIYFQGNSAPDKSGLPSDRFSAERTGGSVSTLTIQRTQQEDSAVYLCASSGAGLAVTGELFFGEGSRLTVL.

This chain connects TRBV5-1 to TRBJ2-3; D is unresolved. CDR1 SGHRS and CDR2 YFSETQ come from the germline V gene. V was cut by 0 bases and J by 4 bases, with 3 bases left in between. The length of the CDR3 is 12 residues. In DNA, the CDR3 is TGCGCCAGCAGCTTGGTCGCAGATACGCAGTATTTT. Its translation: CASSLVADTQYF.

This clone is a singleton in its sample. The V gene is TRBV25-1, the J gene TRBJ1-5; tentative D call: TRBD1 (6 bases). The germline CDR1 and CDR2 sequences are MGHDK and SYGVNS. V shed 5 bases and J shed 0 bases, with 11 bases lying between them. The CDR3 is 15 amino acids. CDR3 region: CASSPHRASNQPQHF. The CDR3 coding sequence is TGTGCCAGCAGTCCCCACAGGGCTAGCAATCAGCCCCAGCATTTT.

The chain couples TRBV19 to TRBJ2-1, with a weak D call TRBD2 (6 bases). In germline, CDR1 is LNHDA, CDR2 SQIVND (reference sequence). Between the trimmed V and J ends, which lost 5 bases and 15 bases, there was a span of 26 bases. The CDR3 has 15 amino acids. In DNA, the CDR3 is TGTGCCAGTAGTCCTAATCCCGGGACGCTTAGGGGAGGGTTCTTC. Amino acids: CASSPNPGTLRGGFF.

The genes are TRBV7-2 and TRBJ2-3; 9 bases are a match to TRBD2. This CDR3 spans 14 amino acids. Germline trimming cut 0 bases from V and 6 bases from J; bases unmatched to any gene: 1. CDR1 and CDR2 from the germline V gene are SGHTA and FQGNSA. CDR3 region: CASSLASGRDTQYF. Written as DNA, the CDR3 is TGTGCCAGCAGCTTAGCGAGCGGGAGGGATACGCAGTATTTT.

This chain connects TRBV7-9 to TRBJ2-1; 9 positions agree with TRBD2. J was trimmed by 8 bases and V by 6 bases; bases with no gene match: 17. Germline values: CDR1 SEHNR, CDR2 FQNEAQ (reference sequence). CDR3 length: 17 amino acids. Here the CDR3 reads CASRRAGGLAMVDEQFF. CDR3 DNA: TGTGCCAGCAGACGGGCAGGGGGACTAGCAATGGTAGATGAGCAGTTCTTC.